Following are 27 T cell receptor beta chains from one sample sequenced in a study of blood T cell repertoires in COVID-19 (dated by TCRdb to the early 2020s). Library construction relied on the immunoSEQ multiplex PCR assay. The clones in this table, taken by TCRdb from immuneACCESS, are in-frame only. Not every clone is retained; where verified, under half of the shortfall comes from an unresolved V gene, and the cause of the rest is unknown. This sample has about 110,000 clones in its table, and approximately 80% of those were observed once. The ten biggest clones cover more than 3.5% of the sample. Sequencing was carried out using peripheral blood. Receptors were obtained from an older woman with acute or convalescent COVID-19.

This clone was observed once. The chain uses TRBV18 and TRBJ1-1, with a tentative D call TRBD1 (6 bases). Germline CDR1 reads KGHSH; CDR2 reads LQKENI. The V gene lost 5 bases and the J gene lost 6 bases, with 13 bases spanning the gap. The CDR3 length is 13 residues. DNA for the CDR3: TGTGCCAGCTCATCCACGGACAGCCCTGAAGCTTTCTTT. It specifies CASSSTDSPEAFF.

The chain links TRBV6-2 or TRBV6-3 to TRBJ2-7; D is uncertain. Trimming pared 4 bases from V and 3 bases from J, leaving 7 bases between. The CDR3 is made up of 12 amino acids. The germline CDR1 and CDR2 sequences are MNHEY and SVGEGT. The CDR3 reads CASSSRLYEQYV. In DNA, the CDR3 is TGTGCCAGCAGTTCTAGACTCTACGAGCAGTACGTC.

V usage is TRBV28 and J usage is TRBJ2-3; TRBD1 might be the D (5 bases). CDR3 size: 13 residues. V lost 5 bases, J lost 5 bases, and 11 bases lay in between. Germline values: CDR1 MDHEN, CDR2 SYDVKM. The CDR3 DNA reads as TGTGCCAGCAGTCTCCCAGGGATAGATACGCAGTATTTT. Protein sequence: CASSLPGIDTQYF.

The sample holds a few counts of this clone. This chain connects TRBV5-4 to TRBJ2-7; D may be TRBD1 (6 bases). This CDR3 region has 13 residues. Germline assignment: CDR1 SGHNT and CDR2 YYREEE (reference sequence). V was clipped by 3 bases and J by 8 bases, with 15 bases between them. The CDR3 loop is CASSSPGQTKQYF. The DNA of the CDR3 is TGTGCCAGCAGCTCACCTGGACAGACTAAGCAGTACTTC.

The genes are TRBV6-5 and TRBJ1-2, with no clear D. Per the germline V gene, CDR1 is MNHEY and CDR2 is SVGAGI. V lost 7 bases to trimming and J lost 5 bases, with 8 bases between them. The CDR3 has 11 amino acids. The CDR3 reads CASMEGYGYTF. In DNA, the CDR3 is TGTGCCAGCATGGAGGGTTATGGCTACACCTTC.

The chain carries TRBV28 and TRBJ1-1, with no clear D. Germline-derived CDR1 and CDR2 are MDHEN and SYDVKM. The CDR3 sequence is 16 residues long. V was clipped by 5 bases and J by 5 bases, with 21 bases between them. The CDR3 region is CASSPPVGRLQTEAFF. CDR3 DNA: TGTGCCAGCAGTCCTCCCGTAGGCAGGCTACAGACTGAAGCTTTCTTT.

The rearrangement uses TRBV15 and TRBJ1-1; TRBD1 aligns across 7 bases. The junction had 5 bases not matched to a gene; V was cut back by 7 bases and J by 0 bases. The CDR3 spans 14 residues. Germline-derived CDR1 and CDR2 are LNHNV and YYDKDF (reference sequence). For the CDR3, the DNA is TGTGCCACCAAGAAGGGACAGATGAACACTGAAGCTTTCTTT. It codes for CATKKGQMNTEAFF.

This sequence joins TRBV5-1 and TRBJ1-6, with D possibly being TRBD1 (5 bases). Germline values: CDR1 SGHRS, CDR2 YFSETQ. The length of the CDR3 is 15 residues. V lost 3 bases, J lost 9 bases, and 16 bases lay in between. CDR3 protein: CASSSDTTRFSPLHF. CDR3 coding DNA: TGCGCCAGCAGCTCGGACACAACCAGATTTTCACCCCTCCACTTT.

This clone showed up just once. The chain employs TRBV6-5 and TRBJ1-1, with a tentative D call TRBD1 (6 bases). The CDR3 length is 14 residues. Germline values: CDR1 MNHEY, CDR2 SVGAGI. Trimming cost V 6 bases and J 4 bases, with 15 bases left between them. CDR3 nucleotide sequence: TGTGCCAGCAGAACACAGGGTGAGGCCACTGAAGCTTTCTTT. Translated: CASRTQGEATEAFF.

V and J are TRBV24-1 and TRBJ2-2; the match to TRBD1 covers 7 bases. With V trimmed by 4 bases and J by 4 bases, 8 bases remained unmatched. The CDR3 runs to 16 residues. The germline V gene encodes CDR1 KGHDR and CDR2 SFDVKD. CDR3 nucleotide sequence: TGTGCCACCAGTGACATCCGACAGGGCTTCACCGGGGAGCTGTTTTTT. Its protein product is CATSDIRQGFTGELFF.

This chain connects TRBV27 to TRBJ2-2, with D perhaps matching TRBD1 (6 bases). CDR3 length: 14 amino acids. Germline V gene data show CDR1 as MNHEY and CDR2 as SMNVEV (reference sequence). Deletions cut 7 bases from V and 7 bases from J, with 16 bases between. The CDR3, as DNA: TGTGCCAGCACCATAAGGGGGTCGGGCGGGGAGCTGTTTTTT. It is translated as CASTIRGSGGELFF.

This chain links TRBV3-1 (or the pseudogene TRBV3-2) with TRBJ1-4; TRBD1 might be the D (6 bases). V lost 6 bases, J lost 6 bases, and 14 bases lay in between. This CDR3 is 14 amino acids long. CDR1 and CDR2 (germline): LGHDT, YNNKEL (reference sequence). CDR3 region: CASSHRAGDEKLFF. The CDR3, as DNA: TGTGCCAGCAGTCACAGGGCTGGGGATGAAAAACTGTTTTTT.

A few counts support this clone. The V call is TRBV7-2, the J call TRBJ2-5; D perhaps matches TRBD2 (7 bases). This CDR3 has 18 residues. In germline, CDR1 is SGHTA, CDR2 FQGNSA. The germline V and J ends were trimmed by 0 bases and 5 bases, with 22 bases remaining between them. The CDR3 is CASSLAGGGFSDAETQYF. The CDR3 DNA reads TGTGCCAGCAGCTTAGCGGGCGGGGGCTTCTCAGACGCGGAGACCCAGTACTTC.

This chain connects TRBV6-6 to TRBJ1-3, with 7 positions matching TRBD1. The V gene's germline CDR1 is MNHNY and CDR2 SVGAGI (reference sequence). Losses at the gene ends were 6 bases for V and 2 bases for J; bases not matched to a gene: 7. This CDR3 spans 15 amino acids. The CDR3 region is CASSQEGAPGNTIYF. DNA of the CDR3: TGTGCCAGCAGCCAAGAGGGGGCGCCTGGAAACACCATATATTTT.

For the CDR3, the DNA is TGTGCCAGCAGCCCCCGCTCGGGGGGCCTAATTGAAAAACTGTTTTTT. Protein: CASSPRSGGLIEKLFF. This chain links TRBV7-8 with TRBJ1-4; weak D call: TRBD1 (6 bases). CDR1 and CDR2 from the germline V gene are SGHVS and FQNEAQ. CDR3 size: 16 residues. V was shortened by 5 bases and J by 7 bases, with 20 bases between the two germline ends.

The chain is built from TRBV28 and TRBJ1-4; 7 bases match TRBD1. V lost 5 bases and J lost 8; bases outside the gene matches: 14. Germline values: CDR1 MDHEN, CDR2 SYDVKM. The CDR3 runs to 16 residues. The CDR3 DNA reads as TGTGCCAGCAGTAGTATGATGACAGGGTGGCGGGAAAAACTGTTTTTT. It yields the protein CASSSMMTGWREKLFF.

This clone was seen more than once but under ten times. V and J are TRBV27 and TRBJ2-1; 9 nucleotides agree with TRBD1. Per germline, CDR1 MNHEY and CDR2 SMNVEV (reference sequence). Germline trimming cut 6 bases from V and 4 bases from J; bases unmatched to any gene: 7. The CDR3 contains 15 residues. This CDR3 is CASSSEGQGYNEQFF. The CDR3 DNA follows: TGTGCCAGCAGCTCGGAGGGACAGGGTTACAATGAGCAGTTCTTC.

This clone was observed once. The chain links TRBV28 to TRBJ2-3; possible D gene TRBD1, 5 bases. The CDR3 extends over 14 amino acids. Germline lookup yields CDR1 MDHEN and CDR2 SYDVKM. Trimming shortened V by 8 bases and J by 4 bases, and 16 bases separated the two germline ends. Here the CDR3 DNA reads TGTGCCAGCCTTAGAGCATGGGGCGCAGATACGCAGTATTTT. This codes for CASLRAWGADTQYF. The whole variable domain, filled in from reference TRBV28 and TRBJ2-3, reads DVKVTQSSRYLVKRTGEKVFLECVQDMDHENMFWYRQDPGLGLRLIYFSYDVKMKEKGDIPEGYSVSREKKERFSLILESASTNQTSMYLCASLRAWGADTQYFGPGTRLTVL.

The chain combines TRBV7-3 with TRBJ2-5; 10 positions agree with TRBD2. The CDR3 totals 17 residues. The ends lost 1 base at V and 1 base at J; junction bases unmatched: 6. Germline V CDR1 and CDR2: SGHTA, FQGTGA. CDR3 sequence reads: CASSLNRLAGVQETQYF. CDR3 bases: TGTGCCAGCAGCTTAAATAGGCTAGCGGGAGTCCAAGAGACCCAGTACTTC.

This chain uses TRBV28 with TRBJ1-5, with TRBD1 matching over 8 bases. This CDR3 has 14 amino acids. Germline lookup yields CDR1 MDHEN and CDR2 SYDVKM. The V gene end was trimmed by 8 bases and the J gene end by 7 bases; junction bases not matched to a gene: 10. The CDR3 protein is CASRPGGTGQPQHF. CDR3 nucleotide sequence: TGTGCCAGCCGACCAGGGGGCACGGGGCAGCCCCAGCATTTT.

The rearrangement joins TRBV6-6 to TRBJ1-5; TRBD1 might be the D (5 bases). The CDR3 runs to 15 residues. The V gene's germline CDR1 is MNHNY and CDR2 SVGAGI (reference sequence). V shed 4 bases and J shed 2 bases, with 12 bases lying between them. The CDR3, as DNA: TGTGCCAGCAGTTTCACTTCGGGGGGCAATCAGCCCCAGCATTTT. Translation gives CASSFTSGGNQPQHF.

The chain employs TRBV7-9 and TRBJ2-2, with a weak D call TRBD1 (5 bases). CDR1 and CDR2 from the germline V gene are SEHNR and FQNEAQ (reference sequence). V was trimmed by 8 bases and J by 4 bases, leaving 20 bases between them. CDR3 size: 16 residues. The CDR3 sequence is CASGTSPHQGTGELFF. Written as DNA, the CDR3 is TGTGCCAGCGGCACCTCCCCCCACCAGGGCACCGGGGAGCTGTTTTTT.

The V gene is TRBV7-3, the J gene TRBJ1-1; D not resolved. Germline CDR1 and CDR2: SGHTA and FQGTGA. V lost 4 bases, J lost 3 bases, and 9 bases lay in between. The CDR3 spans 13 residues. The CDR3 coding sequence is TGTGCCAGCAGCTCGACAACTGACACTGAAGCTTTCTTT. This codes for CASSSTTDTEAFF.

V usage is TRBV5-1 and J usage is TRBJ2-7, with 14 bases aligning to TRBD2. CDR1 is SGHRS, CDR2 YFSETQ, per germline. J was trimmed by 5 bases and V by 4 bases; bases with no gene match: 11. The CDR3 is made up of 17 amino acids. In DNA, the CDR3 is TGCGCCAGCAGCACCGGACTAGCGGGAGGTTCGTTGGACGAGCAGTACTTC. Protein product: CASSTGLAGGSLDEQYF.

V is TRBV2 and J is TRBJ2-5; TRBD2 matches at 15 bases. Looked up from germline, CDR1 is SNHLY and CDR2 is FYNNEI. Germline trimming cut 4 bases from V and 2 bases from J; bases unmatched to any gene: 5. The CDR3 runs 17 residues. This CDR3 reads CASSGTSGGAGQETQYF. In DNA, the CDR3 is TGTGCCAGCAGTGGGACTAGCGGGGGGGCCGGACAAGAGACCCAGTACTTC.

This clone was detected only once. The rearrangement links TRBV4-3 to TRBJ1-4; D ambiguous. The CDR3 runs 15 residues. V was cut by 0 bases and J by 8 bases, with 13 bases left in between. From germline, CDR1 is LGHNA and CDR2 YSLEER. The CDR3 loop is CASSQDLSSGEKLFF. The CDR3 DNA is TGCGCCAGCAGCCAAGATCTGAGCAGCGGGGAAAAACTGTTTTTT.

This CDR3 reads CASSFLGTSSETQYF. The CDR3 nucleotides read TGTGCCAGCAGCTTCCTAGGGACTAGCAGTGAGACCCAGTACTTC. V usage is TRBV7-3 and J usage is TRBJ2-5, with 9 bases matching TRBD2. This CDR3 region has 15 residues. CDR1 is SGHTA, CDR2 FQGTGA, per germline. The junction had 7 bases not matched to a gene; V was cut back by 3 bases and J by 5 bases.